These T cell receptor beta chains were read from a single sample in a study of T cell responses to AZD1222 COVID-19 vaccine. TCRdb's table, derived via immunoSEQ multiplex PCR, lists solely in-frame clones and lacks some. The profile shows 140,000 to 150,000 clones, approximately 90% of them singletons. Material: peripheral blood, obtained 28 days after the second AZD1222 dose. All receptors come from an adult who received the AZD1222 COVID-19 vaccine. The CDR3 runs from the conserved cysteine through the conserved F or W. The D gene is left open where the match is weak. Clone size, where shown, is once, few, many, or a class for clones that have expanded.

J gene | clone size | V gene | D gene | CDR3 protein | CDR3 DNA
TRBJ2-7 | . | TRBV5-1 | TRBD2 | CASSPSGSSYEQYF | TGCGCCAGCAGTCCTAGCGGGAGCAGCTACGAGCAGTACTTC
TRBJ1-5 | . | TRBV3-1/TRBV3-2 | . | CASSQDRRAPQHF | TGTGCCAGCAGCCAAGATCGTAGGGCCCCCCAGCATTTT
TRBJ1-6 | few | TRBV5-5 | . | CASSFETGNSPLHF | TGTGCCAGCAGCTTCGAGACCGGTAATTCACCCCTCCACTTT
TRBJ1-5 | . | TRBV2 | TRBD1 | CASSEVTGGSNQPQHF | TGTGCCAGCAGTGAAGTAACAGGGGGTAGCAATCAGCCCCAGCATTTT
TRBJ1-1 | . | TRBV19 | . | CASIYDGRNTEAFF | TGTGCCAGTATATACGACGGTAGAAACACTGAAGCTTTCTTT
TRBJ2-3 | . | TRBV7-2 | TRBD2 | CASSLSSSGADTQYF | TGTGCCAGCAGCTTATCCTCTAGCGGGGCAGATACGCAGTATTTT
TRBJ2-1 | . | TRBV7-2 | . | CASSPLKDNSYNEQFF | TGTGCCAGCAGCCCCCTCAAGGACAACTCCTACAATGAGCAGTTCTTC
TRBJ2-7 | . | TRBV6-2/TRBV6-3 | . | CASSWASSYEQYF | TGTGCCAGCAGTTGGGCGAGTTCCTACGAGCAGTACTTC
TRBJ1-3 | . | TRBV12-2 | . | CASRSGPRHNSGNTIYF | TGTGCAAGTCGCTCGGGGCCCAGGCACAACTCTGGAAACACCATATATTTT
TRBJ2-1 | . | TRBV6-2/TRBV6-3 | . | CASSLVYEQFF | TGTGCCAGCAGTTTAGTCTATGAGCAGTTCTTC
TRBJ1-1 | . | TRBV7-9 | . | CASSPNMNTEAFF | TGTGCCAGCAGCCCTAACATGAACACTGAAGCTTTCTTT
TRBJ2-7 | . | TRBV14 | . | CASSQFRGTYEQYF | TGTGCCAGCAGCCAATTTAGGGGGACCTACGAGCAGTACTTC
TRBJ2-7 | . | TRBV7-8 | . | CASSRGTRPYEQYF | TGTGCCAGCAGCCGAGGTACTAGGCCCTACGAGCAGTACTTC
TRBJ2-1 | . | TRBV24-1 | TRBD2 | CATSDPGLAGARGNEQFF | TGTGCCACCAGTGATCCCGGACTAGCGGGAGCCAGGGGCAATGAGCAGTTCTTC
TRBJ2-2 | . | TRBV7-9 | . | CASSLDIAGGELFF | TGTGCCAGCAGCTTAGACATCGCGGGCGGGGAGCTGTTTTTT
TRBJ2-7 | . | TRBV27 | . | CASSSGAGGTVAYEQYF | TGTGCCAGCAGTTCCGGGGCAGGTGGGACGGTAGCCTACGAGCAGTACTTC
TRBJ2-2 | . | TRBV7-9 | TRBD2 | CASSSGGGSTGELFF | TGTGCCAGCAGCTCCGGCGGGGGAAGTACCGGGGAGCTGTTTTTT
TRBJ1-6 | . | TRBV7-2 | . | CASSPRIGSNSPLHF | TGTGCCAGCAGTCCCCGGATAGGGAGTAATTCACCCCTCCACTTT
TRBJ2-3 | . | TRBV2 | TRBD2 | CASCGGTSGTDTQYF | TGTGCCAGCTGCGGCGGGACTAGCGGAACAGATACGCAGTATTTT
TRBJ1-1 | . | TRBV19 | . | CASSIDLAGMNTEAFF | TGTGCCAGTAGTATAGATCTTGCAGGTATGAACACTGAAGCTTTCTTT
TRBJ1-4 | . | TRBV2 | TRBD1 | CASSEKPPGTGGPTNEKLFF | TGTGCCAGCAGTGAAAAGCCCCCCGGGACAGGGGGCCCAACTAATGAAAAACTGTTTTTT
TRBJ1-2 | . | TRBV5-6 | . | CASSLRAGRGGYGYTF | TGTGCCAGCAGCTTGAGAGCAGGCAGGGGAGGCTATGGCTACACCTTC
TRBJ2-2 | once | TRBV11-2 | TRBD2 | CASSAGLAGGQKSLGELFF | TGTGCCAGCAGCGCAGGACTAGCGGGAGGTCAGAAGAGTTTAGGGGAGCTGTTTTTT
TRBJ2-5 | . | TRBV7-2 | TRBD1 | CASSLGDRGGETQYF | TGTGCCAGCAGCTTAGGGGACAGGGGAGGAGAGACCCAGTACTTC
TRBJ1-5 | . | TRBV28 | TRBD1 | CASIPGQGVRGSNQPQHF | TGTGCCAGCATTCCGGGACAGGGGGTTCGGGGTAGCAATCAGCCCCAGCATTTT
TRBJ1-2 | few | TRBV28 | TRBD1 | CASRQGAANYGYTF | TGTGCCAGCAGGCAGGGGGCAGCTAACTATGGCTACACCTTC
TRBJ1-2 | . | TRBV7-9 | . | CASSLGRAYGYTF | TGTGCCAGCAGCTTAGGCAGGGCCTATGGCTACACCTTC